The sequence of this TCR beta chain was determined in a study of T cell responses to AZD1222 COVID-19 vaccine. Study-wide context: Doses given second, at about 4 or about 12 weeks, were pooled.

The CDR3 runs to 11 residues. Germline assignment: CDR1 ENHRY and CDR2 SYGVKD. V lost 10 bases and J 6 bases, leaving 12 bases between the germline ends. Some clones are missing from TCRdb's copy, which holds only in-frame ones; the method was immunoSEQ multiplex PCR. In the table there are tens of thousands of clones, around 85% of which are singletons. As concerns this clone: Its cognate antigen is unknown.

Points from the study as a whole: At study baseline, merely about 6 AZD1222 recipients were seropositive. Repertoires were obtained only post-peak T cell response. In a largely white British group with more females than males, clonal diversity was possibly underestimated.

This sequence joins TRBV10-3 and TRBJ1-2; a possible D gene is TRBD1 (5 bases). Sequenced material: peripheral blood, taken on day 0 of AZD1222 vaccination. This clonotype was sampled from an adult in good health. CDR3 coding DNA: TGTGCCACCTGGGACGGGGATGGCTACACCTTC. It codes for CATWDGDGYTF.